A single sample is the source of the 21 T cell receptor beta chains below, sequenced in a study of CD8 T cells in ankylosing spondylitis. General study results and limits: For ankylosing spondylitis blood, a TCR beta motif of about eight highly homologous variants appeared characteristic.

No cognate antigen is known for these TCRs. Each CDR3 protein gets one entry after TCRdb re-called the 5' RACE reads with MiXCR. The table lists approximately 400,000 distinct CDR3 sequences, roughly 26% of them singletons, with under 0.9% in the top ten. Sequencing was carried out using blood, either unsorted or a sorted T cell fraction (not recorded which). These receptors originate from a male donor with ankylosing spondylitis.

The rearrangement links TRBV24-1 to TRBJ2-5; tentatively, D is TRBD1 (8 bases). Deletions cut 3 bases from V and 2 bases from J, with 21 bases between. The V gene's germline CDR1 is KGHDR and CDR2 SFDVKD. This CDR3 has 18 amino acids. CDR3 nucleotide sequence: TGTGCCACCAGTGATCCCACAGGGGGGGGCGGTATACAAGAGACCCAGTACTTC. Its protein is CATSDPTGGGGIQETQYF.

This clonotype was seen a few times. This rearrangement joins TRBV5-1 to TRBJ2-7; TRBD2 is a possible D gene (5 bases). Germline lookup yields CDR1 SGHRS and CDR2 YFSETQ. The germline V and J ends were trimmed by 4 bases and 7 bases, with 18 bases remaining between them. This CDR3 spans 14 amino acids. CDR3 sequence: CASSRENPSGEQYF. The CDR3 bases are TGCGCCAGCAGCCGAGAGAACCCAAGCGGAGAGCAGTACTTC.

This clonotype was found a few times. The chain is built from TRBV18 and TRBJ2-7, with TRBD1 matching over 8 bases. CDR1 and CDR2 (germline): KGHSH, LQKENI. With V trimmed by 1 base and J by 3 bases, 8 bases remained unmatched. This CDR3 is built from 16 residues. The CDR3, as DNA: TGTGCCAGCTCACCACTAAAGACAGGGGCCAGCTACGAGCAGTACTTC. This gives the protein CASSPLKTGASYEQYF. The variable domain in full, completed from reference TRBV18 and TRBJ2-7, reads NAGVMQNPRHLVRRRGQEARLRCSPMKGHSHVYWYRQLPEEGLKFMVYLQKENIIDESGMPKERFSAEFPKEGPSILRIQQVVRGDSAAYFCASSPLKTGASYEQYFGPGTRLTVT.

The V call is TRBV21-1, the J call TRBJ2-3; TRBD2 is taken as the D call from the table, unchecked against the DNA. TRBV21-1 is described as a pseudogene. The CDR3 sequence is 17 residues long. CDR3 sequence: CASSKGPGLIEADTQYF. The CDR3 DNA sequence: TGTGCCAGCAGCAAAGGTCCGGGACTAATCGAGGCAGATACGCAGTATTTT.

In its sample, this clonotype was seen many times. The chain employs TRBV5-1 and TRBJ1-1; D unresolved. Germline V gene data show CDR1 as SGHRS and CDR2 as YFSETQ. The CDR3 contains 12 residues. Trimming removed 4 bases from V and 2 bases from J, with 6 bases in between. CDR3 nucleotides: TGCGCCAGCAGCGAGGGCAACACTGAAGCTTTCTTT. Residues: CASSEGNTEAFF.

The CDR3 DNA follows: TGCAGTGCTAGGGTGCGGAACAATGAGCAGTTCTTC. Amino acids: CSARVRNNEQFF. The chain is built from TRBV20-1 and TRBJ2-1, with D unresolved. Germline lookup yields CDR1 DFQATT and CDR2 SNEGSKA (reference sequence). V lost 3 bases and J lost 5, with 8 bases in between. This CDR3 has 12 residues.

The table lists this clonotype with a few counts. The gene calls are TRBV20-1 and TRBJ2-7; D unclear. Germline values: CDR1 DFQATT, CDR2 SNEGSKA (reference sequence). This CDR3 spans 14 amino acids. Deletions cut 4 bases from V and 3 bases from J, with 16 bases between. CDR3 residues: CSATNAPQGYEQYF. The CDR3 nucleotides read TGCAGTGCTACGAACGCTCCCCAAGGCTACGAGCAGTACTTC.

This sequence joins TRBV20-1 and TRBJ1-5, with 7 bases identical to TRBD1. This CDR3 spans 12 amino acids. CDR1 and CDR2 from the germline V gene are DFQATT and SNEGSKA (reference sequence). Trimming at V came to 5 bases and at J to 5 bases, leaving 3 bases not matched to a gene. CDR3 DNA sequence: TGCAGTGCTTCTGACAGGGATCAGCCCCAGCATTTT. Its translation is CSASDRDQPQHF.

The rearrangement uses TRBV7-2 and TRBJ1-5; D call uncertain. Germline V gene lookup returns CDR1 SGHTA and CDR2 FQGNSA. Trimming pared 4 bases from V and 5 bases from J, leaving 9 bases between. The length of the CDR3 is 13 residues. The CDR3 here is CASSYDGDQPQHF. The CDR3 coding sequence is TGTGCCAGCAGCTACGACGGAGATCAGCCCCAGCATTTT.

The chain carries TRBV5-1 and TRBJ2-5, with D unresolved. The CDR3 is made up of 12 amino acids. V lost 4 bases and J 5 bases, leaving 9 bases between the germline ends. Germline-derived CDR1 and CDR2 are SGHRS and YFSETQ. CDR3 nucleotide sequence: TGCGCCAGCAGCCATGGAGCGGAGACCCAGTACTTC. Translated: CASSHGAETQYF.

The chain joins TRBV6-2 or TRBV6-3 to TRBJ2-1, with a tentative D call TRBD2 (6 bases). The V and J ends lost 5 bases and 10 bases respectively, with 15 bases between them. The CDR3 has 13 amino acids. Looked up from germline, CDR1 is MNHEY and CDR2 is SVGEGT. The CDR3 DNA follows: TGTGCCAGCAGTCATCCCGGGACTCAGGAGCAGTTCTTC. Translation gives CASSHPGTQEQFF.

This clonotype came up many times. The CDR3 nucleotides are TGTGCCAGCAGCCGAGACACAGATACGCAGTATTTT. This gives the protein CASSRDTDTQYF. The V gene is TRBV12-3 or TRBV12-4, the J gene TRBJ2-3; D is uncertain. The V gene lost 6 bases and the J gene lost 2 bases, with 6 bases spanning the gap. The length of the CDR3 is 12 residues.

A single count supports this clonotype. This chain links TRBV12-3 or TRBV12-4 with TRBJ2-7, with D hard to call. V gave up 5 bases and J gave up 3 bases, with 8 bases separating them. CDR3 size: 12 residues. The CDR3 coding sequence is TGTGCCAGCAGTATAAGCGTCTACGAGCAGTACGTC. It encodes CASSISVYEQYV.

The CDR3 DNA sequence: TGTGCCAGCAGCCCGTTGGGGGGCTTAGAGCCCCAGCATTTT. This sequence encodes CASSPLGGLEPQHF. This chain links TRBV4-2 with TRBJ1-5; tentatively, D is TRBD1 (6 bases). Trimming cost V 4 bases and J 8 bases, with 15 bases left between them. The CDR3 spans 14 residues. Germline V gene sequence: CDR1 LGHNA, CDR2 YNFKEQ.

This clonotype was seen ten or more times. The chain joins TRBV12-3 or TRBV12-4 to TRBJ1-1; D may be TRBD1 (6 bases). Trimming took off 6 bases at V and 6 bases at J, with 17 bases between the two ends. This CDR3 has 14 amino acids. The CDR3 sequence: CASRRLGGAAEAFF. The DNA for the CDR3 is TGTGCCAGCAGGCGCCTCGGGGGGGCCGCTGAAGCTTTCTTT.

The rearrangement joins TRBV20-1 to TRBJ2-3, with 7 bases matching TRBD1. Germline CDR1 is DFQATT and CDR2 is SNEGSKA (reference sequence). V shed 6 bases and J 3 bases; nucleotides not matched to a gene: 6. This CDR3 is built from 13 residues. The CDR3 loop reads CSAETGRTDTQYF. CDR3 in DNA: TGCAGTGCGGAGACAGGGCGAACAGATACGCAGTATTTT.

This clonotype came up a few times. The chain carries TRBV5-1 and TRBJ2-3; TRBD1 agrees at 10 bases. V shed 3 bases, J shed 8 bases, and the junction held 3 bases outside the gene matches. The CDR3 sequence is 13 residues long. Germline assignment: CDR1 SGHRS and CDR2 YFSETQ. CDR3 loop: CASSSRTGGTQYF. CDR3 coding DNA: TGCGCCAGCAGCTCACGGACAGGGGGTACGCAGTATTTT. The whole variable domain, remainder taken from reference TRBV5-1 and TRBJ2-3, is KAGVTQTPRYLIKTRGQQVTLSCSPISGHRSVSWYQQTPGQGLQFLFEYFSETQRNKGNFPGRFSGRQFSNSRSEMNVSTLELGDSALYLCASSSRTGGTQYFGPGTRLTVL.

The chain has TRBV20-1 and TRBJ2-7, with 7 bases matching TRBD2. V dropped 4 bases and J dropped 4; count of bases not matched to a gene: 4. Germline CDR1 DFQATT, CDR2 SNEGSKA (reference sequence). The CDR3 has 12 residues. The DNA for the CDR3 is TGCAGTGCTAATGGCGGGAGATACGAGCAGTACTTC. Protein sequence: CSANGGRYEQYF.

The rearrangement uses TRBV7-7 and TRBJ2-5; 9 bases align to TRBD1. Per germline, CDR1 SSHAT and CDR2 FNYEAQ (reference sequence). This CDR3 is built from 14 residues. V lost 5 bases to trimming and J lost 5 bases; unmatched junction nucleotides: 6. The CDR3 coding sequence is TGTGCCAGCAGCGTGGACAGGGGTTCCGAGACCCAGTACTTC. As protein: CASSVDRGSETQYF.

The V call is TRBV7-2, the J call TRBJ2-7; D unresolved. CDR1 is SGHTA and CDR2 is FQGNSA in the germline V gene. The CDR3 is 12 residues long. Trimming shortened V by 1 base and J by 7 bases, and 8 bases separated the two germline ends. DNA of the CDR3: TGTGCCAGCAGCTTAGATCTAGTTGAGCAGTACTTC. This codes for CASSLDLVEQYF.

The chain employs TRBV10-3 and TRBJ2-5; possibly TRBD2 for D (7 bases). The CDR3 is 13 residues long. V was shortened by 9 bases and J by 5 bases, with 16 bases between the two germline ends. Germline CDR1 ENHRY, CDR2 SYGVKD. CDR3 nucleotide sequence: TGTGCCATTGCAGGGGAGGGAATGGAGACCCAGTACTTC. This codes for CAIAGEGMETQYF.